This T cell receptor beta chain stems from a study of OX40 agonist ivuxolimab in advanced cancers. Study at large: A partial response was reached by three patients: one with hepatocellular carcinoma and two with cutaneous melanoma.

TCRdb's copy holds only in-frame clones and misses some; the assay was immunoSEQ multiplex PCR. This sample has 50,000 to 75,000 clones; around 87% occur once, and the top ten carry 0.35% to 0.45%. Per the germline V gene, CDR1 is MNHNS and CDR2 is SASEGT. V was shortened by 10 bases and J by 4 bases, with 13 bases between the two germline ends. The CDR3 has 12 amino acids. Points from the study as a whole: Expanded peripheral T cell antigen specificity was not determined. Certain nonresponding patients likewise had low normalized T-cell clonal expansion. Expanded clones were, on average, more numerous among CD8+ T cells than CD4+.

A note on this clone: What it binds is not known.

This chain connects TRBV6-1 to TRBJ1-2; a possible D gene is TRBD1 (6 bases). This material consisted of CD4+ or CD8+ T cells sorted from blood, taken in a trial of the OX40 agonist ivuxolimab. The TCR was taken from an adult with an advanced solid tumor such as melanoma, head and neck, liver or kidney cancer. The CDR3 nucleotides read TGTGCCATCTGGACAGCGGGCTATGGCTACACCTTC. It yields the protein CAIWTAGYGYTF.